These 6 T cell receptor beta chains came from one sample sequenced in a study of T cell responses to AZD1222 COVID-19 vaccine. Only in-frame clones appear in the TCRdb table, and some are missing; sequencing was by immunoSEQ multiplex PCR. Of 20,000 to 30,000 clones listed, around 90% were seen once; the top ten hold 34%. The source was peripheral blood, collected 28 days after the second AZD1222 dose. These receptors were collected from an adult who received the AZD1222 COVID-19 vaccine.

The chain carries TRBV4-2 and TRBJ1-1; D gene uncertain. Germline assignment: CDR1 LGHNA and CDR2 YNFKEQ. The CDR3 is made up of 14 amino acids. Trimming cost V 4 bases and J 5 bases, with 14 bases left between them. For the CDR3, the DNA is TGTGCCAGCAGCCTAGATCCCCCCGGGACTGAAGCTTTCTTT. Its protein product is CASSLDPPGTEAFF.

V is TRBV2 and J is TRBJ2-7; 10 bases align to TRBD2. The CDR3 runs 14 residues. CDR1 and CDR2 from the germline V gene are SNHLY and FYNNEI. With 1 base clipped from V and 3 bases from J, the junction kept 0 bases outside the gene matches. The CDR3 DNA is TGTGCCAGCAGTGAAGGGACTAGCGGCTACGAGCAGTACTTC. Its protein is CASSEGTSGYEQYF.

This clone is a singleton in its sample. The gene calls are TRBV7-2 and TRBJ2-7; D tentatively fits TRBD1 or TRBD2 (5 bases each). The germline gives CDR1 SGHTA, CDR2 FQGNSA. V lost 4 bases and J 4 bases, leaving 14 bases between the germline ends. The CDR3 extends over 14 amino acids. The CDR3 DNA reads TGTGCCAGCAGCTCCGGGACGGGGATTTACGAGCAGTACTTC. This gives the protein CASSSGTGIYEQYF. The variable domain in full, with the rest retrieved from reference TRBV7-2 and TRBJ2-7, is GAGVSQSPSNKVTEKGKDVELRCDPISGHTALYWYRQSLGQGLEFLIYFQGNSAPDKSGLPSDRFSAERTGGSVSTLTIQRTQQEDSAVYLCASSSGTGIYEQYFGPGTRLTVT.

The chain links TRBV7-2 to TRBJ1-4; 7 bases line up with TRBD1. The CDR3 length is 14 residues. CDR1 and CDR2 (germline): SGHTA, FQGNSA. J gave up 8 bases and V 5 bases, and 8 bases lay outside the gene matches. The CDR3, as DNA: TGTGCCAGCAGCCTACAGGGGTTGGGAGAAAAACTGTTTTTT. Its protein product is CASSLQGLGEKLFF.

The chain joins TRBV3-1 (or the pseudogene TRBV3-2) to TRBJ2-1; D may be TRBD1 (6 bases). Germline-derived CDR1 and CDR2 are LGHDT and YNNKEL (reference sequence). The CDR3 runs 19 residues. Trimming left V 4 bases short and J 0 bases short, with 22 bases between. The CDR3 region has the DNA TGTGCCAGCAGCCGAACAGGGTTAGGGCTGTCCCCCTCCTACAATGAGCAGTTCTTC. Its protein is CASSRTGLGLSPSYNEQFF.

Here the CDR3 reads CASTPGTGFWGYTF. CDR3 DNA: TGTGCCAGTACCCCGGGGACAGGCTTCTGGGGCTACACCTTC. This chain links TRBV19 with TRBJ1-2, with TRBD1 identical over 8 bases. V lost 7 bases, J lost 8 bases, and 12 bases stayed unmatched. The CDR3 sequence is 14 residues long. Germline CDR1 reads LNHDA; CDR2 reads SQIVND (reference sequence).